This T cell receptor beta chain came from a study of read filtering for tumor transcriptome and immune sequencing. Every patient had bone marrow sampled while the disease was active. V was clipped by 6 bases and J by 6 bases, with 8 bases between them. This CDR3 contains 10 residues. CDR1 and CDR2 from the germline V gene are DFQATT and SNEGSKA (reference sequence). The library was built from about 370 ng RNA with molecular barcoded adaptors for alpha/delta and beta/gamma chains. TCRdb reanalysed the reads using MiXCR and keeps one entry per CDR3 protein. The table lists some 130,000 distinct CDR3 sequences, roughly 13% of them singletons. This clonotype was counted many times.

This TCR was recovered from a donor at least 40 years old with multiple myeloma. The chain is built from TRBV20-1 and TRBJ1-1, with D maybe TRBD1 (5 bases). The sample consisted of a population of CD138-negative cells sorted from bone marrow. The CDR3 here is CSAQTAEAFF. In DNA, the CDR3 is TGCAGTGCCCAGACAGCTGAAGCTTTCTTT.